One sample yielded the 9 T cell receptor beta chains listed below, sequenced in a study of T cell responses to AZD1222 COVID-19 vaccine. The table came from immunoSEQ multiplex PCR; TCRdb's copy has only in-frame clones and leaves some out. This repertoire shows more than 110,000 clones, just over 90% found once; its top ten account for more than 3%. The source was peripheral blood, collected on day 0 of AZD1222 vaccination. These TCRs come from an adult in good health.

The chain couples TRBV12-5 to TRBJ1-1; 10 bases are a match to TRBD1. Per the germline V gene, CDR1 is LGHNT and CDR2 is FRNRAP. J lost 11 bases, V lost 0 bases, and 6 bases had no gene match. The CDR3 sequence is 14 residues long. CDR3 sequence (DNA): TGTGCTAGTGGTTTGGTACCGGGACAGGGGAGGGCTTTCTTT. It yields the protein CASGLVPGQGRAFF.

The chain recombines TRBV11-3 with TRBJ2-7; weak D call: TRBD1 (5 bases). The CDR3 contains 14 residues. Trimming took 2 bases from V and 3 from J, leaving 11 bases between them. The germline V gene encodes CDR1 SGHNT and CDR2 YENEEA. The CDR3 nucleotides are TGTGCCAGCAGCTTATGGGGCACCGTCTACGAGCAGTACTTC. Its translation is CASSLWGTVYEQYF.

The chain joins TRBV6-1 to TRBJ1-2; 7 positions match TRBD1. Germline V gene sequence: CDR1 MNHNS, CDR2 SASEGT. The CDR3 contains 14 residues. V lost 2 bases to trimming and J lost 9 bases; unmatched junction nucleotides: 9. CDR3 in amino acids: CASSESGTVRSYTF. CDR3 sequence (DNA): TGTGCCAGCAGTGAATCCGGGACAGTGCGAAGCTACACCTTC.

The chain employs TRBV5-1 and TRBJ1-3, with 9 nucleotides matching TRBD1. Germline V CDR1 and CDR2: SGHRS, YFSETQ. This CDR3 region has 16 residues. V trimming: 1 base; J trimming: 6 bases; junction bases outside the gene matches: 8. Written as DNA, the CDR3 is TGCGCCAGCAGCTTGCGCCCCGGGACAGGGTCAAACACCATATATTTT. It translates to CASSLRPGTGSNTIYF.

V is TRBV7-9 and J is TRBJ2-7; 9 nucleotides line up with TRBD1. This CDR3 spans 13 amino acids. CDR1 and CDR2 from the germline V gene are SEHNR and FQNEAQ (reference sequence). The J segment lost 3 bases and the V segment lost 8 bases, leaving 5 bases of the junction unmatched. CDR3 protein: CASVQGASYEQYF. CDR3 in DNA: TGTGCCAGCGTACAGGGGGCAAGCTACGAGCAGTACTTC. Looking up the rest from reference TRBV7-9 and TRBJ2-7 gives the full variable domain: DTGVSQNPRHKITKRGQNVTFRCDPISEHNRLYWYRQTLGQGPEFLTYFQNEAQLEKSRLLSDRFSAERPKGSFSTLEIQRTEQGDSAMYLCASVQGASYEQYFGPGTRLTVT.

V gene TRBV27 combines with J gene TRBJ1-4, with TRBD1 identical over 7 bases. This CDR3 has 14 residues. Germline loops: CDR1 MNHEY, CDR2 SMNVEV (reference sequence). Trimming took 6 bases from V and 4 from J; bases not matched to a gene: 5. CDR3 region: CASRKTGNNEKLFF. In DNA form, the CDR3 reads TGTGCCAGCAGAAAGACAGGGAATAATGAAAAACTGTTTTTT.

This clone was observed a few times. The chain uses TRBV7-9 and TRBJ1-5; D is unclear. CDR1 SEHNR and CDR2 FQNEAQ come from the germline V gene (reference sequence). Deletions cut 2 bases from V and 5 bases from J, with 10 bases between. This CDR3 contains 14 residues. The CDR3 bases are TGTGCCAGCAGCTTAATATCCGGGGATCAGCCCCAGCATTTT. Residues: CASSLISGDQPQHF.

The J gene is TRBJ2-1, the V gene TRBV7-2; no clear D. V dropped 5 bases and J dropped 6 bases, with 11 bases sitting between them. This CDR3 has 13 amino acids. Germline V lookup: CDR1 SGHTA, CDR2 FQGNSA. CDR3: CASSTFRANEQFF. The CDR3 nucleotides are TGTGCCAGCAGCACCTTCCGGGCCAATGAGCAGTTCTTC.

This chain links TRBV5-1 with TRBJ2-1; TRBD2 agrees at 8 bases. J was trimmed by 3 bases and V by 1 base; bases with no gene match: 15. Germline lookup yields CDR1 SGHRS and CDR2 YFSETQ. The CDR3 consists of 19 residues. The CDR3 reads CASSLRFSAGEGSYNEQFF. CDR3 DNA: TGCGCCAGCAGCTTGCGATTCTCAGCGGGGGAGGGCAGCTACAATGAGCAGTTCTTC. The full variable domain, its missing parts supplied by reference TRBV5-1 and TRBJ2-1, is KAGVTQTPRYLIKTRGQQVTLSCSPISGHRSVSWYQQTPGQGLQFLFEYFSETQRNKGNFPGRFSGRQFSNSRSEMNVSTLELGDSALYLCASSLRFSAGEGSYNEQFFGPGTRLTVL.